This TCR beta chain was retrieved from a study of cytomegalovirus exposure and HLA in healthy donors. Broader study findings: Certain indistinguishable V segments, among them TRBV6-2 and TRBV6-3, were excluded. The authors later found TCR association rates varying by HLA locus, with DRB1 most and HLA-C fewest.

Remarks on this clone: Its cognate antigen is unknown.

Losses at the gene ends were 4 bases for V and 0 bases for J; bases not matched to a gene: 6. The length of the CDR3 is 15 residues. Germline V gives CDR1 MGHRA, CDR2 YSYEKL. Unrecorded immune exposures were likely, despite nominal health at sampling. The primer mix had 60 Vbeta and 13 Jbeta primers. Method: immunoSEQ multiplex PCR; TCRdb's copy keeps in-frame clones and lacks some. Here the sample spans roughly 100,000 clones, 13% to 15% being singletons. The source material was PBMCs. This TCR came from a female donor in good health and CMV-seronegative. The chain joins TRBV4-1 to TRBJ2-7, with 7 bases matching TRBD2. CDR3 amino acids: CASSPIPGGSYEQYF. The DNA for the CDR3 is TGCGCCAGCAGCCCCATCCCGGGGGGCTCCTACGAGCAGTACTTC.